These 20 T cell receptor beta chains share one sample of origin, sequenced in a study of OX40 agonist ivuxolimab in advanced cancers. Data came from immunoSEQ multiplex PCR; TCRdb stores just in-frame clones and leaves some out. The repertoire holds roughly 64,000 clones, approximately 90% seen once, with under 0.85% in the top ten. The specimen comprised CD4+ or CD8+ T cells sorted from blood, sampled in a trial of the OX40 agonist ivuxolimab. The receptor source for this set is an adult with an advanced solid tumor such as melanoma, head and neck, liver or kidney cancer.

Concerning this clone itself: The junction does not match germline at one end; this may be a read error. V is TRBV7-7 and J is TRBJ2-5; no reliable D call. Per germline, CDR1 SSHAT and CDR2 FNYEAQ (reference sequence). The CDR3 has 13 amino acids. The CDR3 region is CASSLGNQETQYF. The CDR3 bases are TGTGCTAGCAGCCTGGGGAATCAAGAGACCCAGTACTTC.

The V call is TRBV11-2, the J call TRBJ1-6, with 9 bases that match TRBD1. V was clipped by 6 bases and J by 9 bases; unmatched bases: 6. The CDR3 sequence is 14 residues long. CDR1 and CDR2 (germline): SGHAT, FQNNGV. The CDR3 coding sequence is TGTGCCAGCAGGGAACAGGGGGCCAGTTCACCCCTCCACTTT. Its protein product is CASREQGASSPLHF. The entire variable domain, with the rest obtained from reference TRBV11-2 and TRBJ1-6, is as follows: EAGVAQSPRYKIIEKRQSVAFWCNPISGHATLYWYQQILGQGPKLLIQFQNNGVVDDSQLPKDRFSAERLKGVDSTLKIQPAKLEDSAVYLCASREQGASSPLHFGNGTRLTVT.

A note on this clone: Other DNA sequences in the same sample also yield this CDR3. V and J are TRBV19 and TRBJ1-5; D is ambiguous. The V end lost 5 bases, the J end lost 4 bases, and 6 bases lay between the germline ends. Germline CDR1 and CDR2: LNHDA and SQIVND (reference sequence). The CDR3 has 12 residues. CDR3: CASSEDNQPQHF. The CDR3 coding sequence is TGTGCCAGTAGTGAGGATAATCAGCCCCAGCATTTT.

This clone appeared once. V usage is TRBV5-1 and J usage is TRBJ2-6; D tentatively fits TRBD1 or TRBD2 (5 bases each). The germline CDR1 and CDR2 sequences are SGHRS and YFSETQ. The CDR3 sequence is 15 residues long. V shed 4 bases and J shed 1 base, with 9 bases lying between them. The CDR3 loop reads CASSQGTSGANVLTF. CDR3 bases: TGCGCCAGCAGCCAAGGGACGTCTGGGGCCAACGTCCTGACTTTC.

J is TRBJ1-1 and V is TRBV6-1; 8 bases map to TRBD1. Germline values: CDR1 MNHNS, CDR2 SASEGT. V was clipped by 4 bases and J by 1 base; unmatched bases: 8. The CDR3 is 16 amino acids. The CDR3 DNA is TGTGCCAGCAGTGTCACAGGGGGACCCTCGAACACTGAAGCTTTCTTT. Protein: CASSVTGGPSNTEAFF.

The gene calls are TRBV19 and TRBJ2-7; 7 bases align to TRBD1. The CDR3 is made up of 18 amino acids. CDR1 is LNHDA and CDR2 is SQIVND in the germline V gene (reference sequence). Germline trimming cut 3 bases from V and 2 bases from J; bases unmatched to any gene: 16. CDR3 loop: CASSIQHTGTVNAYEQYF. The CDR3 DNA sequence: TGTGCCAGTAGTATCCAACATACCGGGACAGTAAATGCCTACGAGCAGTACTTC.

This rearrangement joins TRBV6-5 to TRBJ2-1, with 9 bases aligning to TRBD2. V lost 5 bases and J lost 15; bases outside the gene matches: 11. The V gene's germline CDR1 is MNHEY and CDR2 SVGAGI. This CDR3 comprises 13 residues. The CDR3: CASSGGLARPLFF. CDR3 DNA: TGTGCCAGCAGTGGAGGACTAGCGCGTCCTTTGTTCTTC.

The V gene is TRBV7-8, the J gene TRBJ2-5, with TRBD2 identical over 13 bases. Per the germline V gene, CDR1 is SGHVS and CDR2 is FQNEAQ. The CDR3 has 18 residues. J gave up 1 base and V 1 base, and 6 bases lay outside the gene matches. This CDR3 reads CASSLGSGTSGVQETQYF. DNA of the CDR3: TGTGCCAGCAGCTTAGGATCCGGGACTAGCGGGGTCCAAGAGACCCAGTACTTC.

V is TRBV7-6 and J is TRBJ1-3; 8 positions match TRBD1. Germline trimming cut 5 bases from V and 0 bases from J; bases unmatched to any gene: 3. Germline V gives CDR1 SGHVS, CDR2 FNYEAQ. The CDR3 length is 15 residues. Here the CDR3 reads CASSLGQVSGNTIYF. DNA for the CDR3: TGTGCCAGCAGCCTGGGACAGGTCTCTGGAAACACCATATATTTT.

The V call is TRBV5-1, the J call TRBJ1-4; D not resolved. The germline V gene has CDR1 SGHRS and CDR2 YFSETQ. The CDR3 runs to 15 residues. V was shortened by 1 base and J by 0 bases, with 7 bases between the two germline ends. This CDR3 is CASSLHTATNEKLFF. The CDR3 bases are TGCGCCAGCAGCTTGCACACAGCAACTAATGAAAAACTGTTTTTT.

CDR3 sequence reads: CASSSQGFNYGYTF. The CDR3 coding sequence is TGTGCCAGCAGTTCGCAGGGCTTTAACTATGGCTACACCTTC. This chain uses TRBV28 with TRBJ1-2; D perhaps matches TRBD1 (5 bases). This CDR3 is 14 amino acids long. The V and J ends lost 4 bases and 1 base respectively, with 10 bases between them. Germline V CDR1 and CDR2: MDHEN, SYDVKM.

The CDR3: CASSRKRDSYNEQFF. The CDR3 region has the DNA TGTGCCAGCAGTCGCAAGCGGGATTCCTACAATGAGCAGTTCTTC. The chain joins TRBV6-5 to TRBJ2-1; 7 bases map to TRBD2. V was clipped by 5 bases and J by 1 base; unmatched bases: 5. This CDR3 has 15 residues. The germline gives CDR1 MNHEY, CDR2 SVGAGI.

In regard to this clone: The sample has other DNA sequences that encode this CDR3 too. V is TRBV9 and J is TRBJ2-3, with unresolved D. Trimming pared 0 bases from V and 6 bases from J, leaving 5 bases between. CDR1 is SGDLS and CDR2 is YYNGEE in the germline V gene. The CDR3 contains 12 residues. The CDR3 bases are TGTGCCAGCAGCGTAGGTGCGGATACGCAGTATTTT. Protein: CASSVGADTQYF.

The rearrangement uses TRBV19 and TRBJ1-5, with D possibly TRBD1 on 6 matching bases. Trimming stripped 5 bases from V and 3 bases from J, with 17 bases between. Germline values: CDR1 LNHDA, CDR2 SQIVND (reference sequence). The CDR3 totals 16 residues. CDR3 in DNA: TGTGCCAGTAGTCAGGGGACTCCCGGGTCCAATCAGCCCCAGCATTTT. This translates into CASSQGTPGSNQPQHF.

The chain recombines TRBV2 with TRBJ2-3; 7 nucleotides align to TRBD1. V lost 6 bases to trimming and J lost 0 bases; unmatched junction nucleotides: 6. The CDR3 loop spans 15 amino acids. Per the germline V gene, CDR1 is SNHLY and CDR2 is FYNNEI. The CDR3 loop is CASSPRGSSTDTQYF. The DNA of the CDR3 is TGTGCCAGCAGCCCCAGGGGGTCTAGCACAGATACGCAGTATTTT.

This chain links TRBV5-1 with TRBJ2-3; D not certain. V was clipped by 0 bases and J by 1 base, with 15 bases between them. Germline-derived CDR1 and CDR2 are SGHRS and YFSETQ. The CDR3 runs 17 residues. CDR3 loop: CASSLGLQTPGTDTQYF. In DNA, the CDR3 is TGCGCCAGCAGCTTGGGTCTACAAACACCGGGCACAGATACGCAGTATTTT.

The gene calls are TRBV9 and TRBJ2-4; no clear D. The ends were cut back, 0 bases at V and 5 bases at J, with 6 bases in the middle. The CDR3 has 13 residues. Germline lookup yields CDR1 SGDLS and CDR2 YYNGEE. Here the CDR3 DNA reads TGTGCCAGCAGCGTAGGTGGAGAAAACATTCAGTACTTC. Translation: CASSVGGENIQYF.

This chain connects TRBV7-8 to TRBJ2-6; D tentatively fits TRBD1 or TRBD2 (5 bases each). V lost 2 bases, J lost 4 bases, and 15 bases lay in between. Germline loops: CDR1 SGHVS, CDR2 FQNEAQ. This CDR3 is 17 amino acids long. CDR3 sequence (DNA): TGTGCCAGCAGCTTAAGGGACGGCGCCCCCGGGGCCAACGTCCTGACTTTC. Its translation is CASSLRDGAPGANVLTF.

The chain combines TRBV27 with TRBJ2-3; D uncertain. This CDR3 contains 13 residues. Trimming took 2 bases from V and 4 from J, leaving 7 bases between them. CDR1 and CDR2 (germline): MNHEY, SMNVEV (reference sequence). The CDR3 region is CASSLRFADTQYF. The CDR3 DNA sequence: TGTGCCAGCAGTTTAAGGTTCGCAGATACGCAGTATTTT.

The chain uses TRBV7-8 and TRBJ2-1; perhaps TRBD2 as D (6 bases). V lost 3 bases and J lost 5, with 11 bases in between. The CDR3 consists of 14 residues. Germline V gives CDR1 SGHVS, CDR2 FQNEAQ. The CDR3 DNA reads TGTGCCAGCAGCTTTCGGCGGGACCACAATGAGCAGTTCTTC. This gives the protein CASSFRRDHNEQFF.